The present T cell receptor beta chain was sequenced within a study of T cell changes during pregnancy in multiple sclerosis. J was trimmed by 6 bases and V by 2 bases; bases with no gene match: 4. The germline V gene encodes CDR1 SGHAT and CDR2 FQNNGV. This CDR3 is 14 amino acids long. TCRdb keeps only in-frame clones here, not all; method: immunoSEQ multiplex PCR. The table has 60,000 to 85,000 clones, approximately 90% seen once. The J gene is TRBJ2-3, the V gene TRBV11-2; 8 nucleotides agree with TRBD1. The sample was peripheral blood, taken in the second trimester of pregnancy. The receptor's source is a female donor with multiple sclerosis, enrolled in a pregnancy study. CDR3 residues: CASSLQGAMDTQYF. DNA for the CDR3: TGTGCCAGCAGCTTACAGGGGGCAATGGATACGCAGTATTTT.